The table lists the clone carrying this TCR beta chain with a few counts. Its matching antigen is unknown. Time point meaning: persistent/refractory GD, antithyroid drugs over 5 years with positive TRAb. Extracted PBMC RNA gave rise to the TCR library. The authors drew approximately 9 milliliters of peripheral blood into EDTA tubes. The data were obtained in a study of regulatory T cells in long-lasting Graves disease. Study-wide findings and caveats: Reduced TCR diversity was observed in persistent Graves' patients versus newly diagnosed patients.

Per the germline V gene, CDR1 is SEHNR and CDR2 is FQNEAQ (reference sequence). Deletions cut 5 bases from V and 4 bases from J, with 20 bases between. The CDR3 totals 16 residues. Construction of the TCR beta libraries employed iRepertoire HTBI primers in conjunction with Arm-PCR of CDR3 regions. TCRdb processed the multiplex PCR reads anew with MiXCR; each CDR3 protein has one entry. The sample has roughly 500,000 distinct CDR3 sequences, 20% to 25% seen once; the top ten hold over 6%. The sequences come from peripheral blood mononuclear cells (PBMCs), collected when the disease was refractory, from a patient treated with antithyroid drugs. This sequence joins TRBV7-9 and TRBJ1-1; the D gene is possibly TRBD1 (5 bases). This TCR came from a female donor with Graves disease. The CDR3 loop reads CASSPPGQYEGTEAFF. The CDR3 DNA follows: TGTGCCAGCAGCCCCCCAGGGCAGTATGAAGGCACTGAAGCTTTCTTT. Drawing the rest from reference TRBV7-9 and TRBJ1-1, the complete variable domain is DTGVSQNPRHKITKRGQNVTFRCDPISEHNRLYWYRQTLGQGPEFLTYFQNEAQLEKSRLLSDRFSAERPKGSFSTLEIQRTEQGDSAMYLCASSPPGQYEGTEAFFGQGTRLTVV.